Shown below are 21 T cell receptor beta chains from a single sample sequenced in a study of blood T cell repertoires in COVID-19. Profiling relied on immunoSEQ multiplex PCR, and the TCRdb table lists in-frame clones only, not all of them. The sample yields 260,000 or so clones, 81% seen once. The sequencing sample was made of peripheral blood. Receptor source: a woman at least 80 years old with COVID-19, enrolled during active disease.

The chain combines TRBV29-1 with TRBJ2-5, with D possibly being TRBD1 (6 bases). The CDR3 runs to 14 residues. Between the trimmed V and J ends, which lost 4 bases and 1 base, there was a span of 13 bases. The germline CDR1 and CDR2 sequences are SQVTM and ANQGSEA. In nucleotides, the CDR3 is TGCAGCGTTGCAACAGGGTTCATCCAAGAGACCCAGTACTTC. Translation: CSVATGFIQETQYF.

The rearrangement joins TRBV5-1 to TRBJ1-2, with 7 bases that match TRBD1. The CDR3 runs to 13 residues. Unmatched junction bases numbered 4, after V lost 2 bases and J lost 6 bases. Germline CDR1 and CDR2: SGHRS and YFSETQ. CDR3 protein: CASSFDRADGYTF. For the CDR3, the DNA is TGCGCCAGCAGCTTCGACAGGGCGGATGGCTACACCTTC.

The CDR3 DNA is TGTGCCAGCAACCAGGGAGGTTTGGAAAAACTGTTTTTT. Translated, it gives CASNQGGLEKLFF. J is TRBJ1-4 and V is TRBV14, with D tentatively TRBD1 (5 bases). The CDR3 has 13 amino acids. Trimming left V 7 bases short and J 8 bases short, with 14 bases between. Germline V gene lookup returns CDR1 SGHDN and CDR2 FVKESK.

The rearrangement uses TRBV2 and TRBJ1-1; D is uncertain. The CDR3 sequence is 12 residues long. Trimming removed 6 bases from V and 11 bases from J, with 16 bases in between. The germline CDR1 and CDR2 sequences are SNHLY and FYNNEI. DNA for the CDR3: TGTGCCAGCAGGAGGGATGGAGGGATGGCTTTCTTT. Translated: CASRRDGGMAFF.

The genes are TRBV30 and TRBJ1-2; no reliable D call. V was shortened by 3 bases and J by 8 bases, with 10 bases between the two germline ends. Looked up from germline, CDR1 is GTSNPN and CDR2 is SVGIG (reference sequence). CDR3 length: 11 amino acids. CDR3 sequence reads: CAWRESRGYTF. In DNA form, the CDR3 reads TGTGCCTGGAGAGAGAGCCGGGGCTACACCTTC.

The chain couples TRBV30 to TRBJ2-2; perhaps TRBD2 as D (7 bases). With 3 bases removed from V and 1 base from J, the gap between germline ends came to 12 bases. This CDR3 contains 15 residues. CDR1 GTSNPN and CDR2 SVGIG come from the germline V gene (reference sequence). CDR3 sequence (DNA): TGTGCCTGGAGAGGGGGACTACAGAACACCGGGGAGCTGTTTTTT. Encoded protein: CAWRGGLQNTGELFF.

This chain joins TRBV13 and TRBJ2-3; the match to TRBD2 covers 8 bases. The V gene end was trimmed by 5 bases and the J gene end by 2 bases; junction bases not matched to a gene: 9. The length of the CDR3 is 16 residues. CDR1 and CDR2 from the germline V gene are PRHDT and FYEKMQ (reference sequence). Here the CDR3 DNA reads TGTGCCAGCAGCCCTACTAGAGCGGGGGCCACAGATACGCAGTATTTT. This codes for CASSPTRAGATDTQYF.

V gene TRBV6-5 combines with J gene TRBJ1-4; D call uncertain. The CDR3 totals 12 residues. Germline assignment: CDR1 MNHEY and CDR2 SVGAGI. Trimming stripped 4 bases from V and 5 bases from J, with 5 bases between. Written as DNA, the CDR3 is TGTGCCAGCAGTTTCAAAAATGAAAAACTGTTTTTT. Its translation: CASSFKNEKLFF.

The chain is built from TRBV18 and TRBJ1-5; 7 bases agree with TRBD1. CDR3 size: 15 residues. Trimming removed 3 bases from V and 9 bases from J; junction bases left unmatched: 11. CDR1 is KGHSH, CDR2 LQKENI, per germline. CDR3 sequence: CASSPGDRESTPQHF. DNA for the CDR3: TGTGCCAGCTCACCGGGTGACAGGGAATCGACGCCCCAGCATTTT.

This clone was found once. V usage is TRBV28 and J usage is TRBJ1-1, with 8 bases lining up with TRBD1. The CDR3 contains 16 residues. The ends lost 8 bases at V and 4 bases at J; junction bases unmatched: 15. The germline V gene encodes CDR1 MDHEN and CDR2 SYDVKM. CDR3 sequence: CASFPTPFTGGTEAFF. DNA of the CDR3: TGTGCCAGCTTCCCTACCCCCTTTACAGGGGGCACTGAAGCTTTCTTT.

The chain employs TRBV12-3 or TRBV12-4 and TRBJ2-2; D is uncertain. V shed 7 bases and J shed 1 base, with 4 bases lying between them. The CDR3 loop spans 12 amino acids. Here the CDR3 reads CASTGNTGELFF. DNA for the CDR3: TGTGCCAGCACAGGGAACACCGGGGAGCTGTTTTTT.

This rearrangement joins TRBV9 to TRBJ2-5, with TRBD1 identical over 9 bases. The V gene end was trimmed by 4 bases and the J gene end by 1 base; junction bases not matched to a gene: 8. The CDR3 runs to 16 residues. The germline V gene has CDR1 SGDLS and CDR2 YYNGEE. CDR3 in DNA: TGTGCCAGCAGCCCCAGAAGACAGGGGGGCCAAGAGACCCAGTACTTC. Translating it yields CASSPRRQGGQETQYF. The whole variable domain, remainder taken from reference TRBV9 and TRBJ2-5, is DSGVTQTPKHLITATGQRVTLRCSPRSGDLSVYWYQQSLDQGLQFLIQYYNGEERAKGNILERFSAQQFPDLHSELNLSSLELGDSALYFCASSPRRQGGQETQYFGPGTRLLVL.

The chain links TRBV6-6 to TRBJ2-3; 8 bases agree with TRBD2. Germline values: CDR1 MNHNY, CDR2 SVGAGI (reference sequence). V lost 6 bases and J lost 2; bases outside the gene matches: 10. This CDR3 contains 16 residues. The CDR3 region is CASRWGSGGSTDTQYF. CDR3 nucleotides: TGTGCCAGCAGATGGGGAAGCGGGGGTTCCACAGATACGCAGTATTTT.

The V gene is TRBV19, the J gene TRBJ2-5; TRBD2 agrees at 11 bases. CDR1 is LNHDA and CDR2 is SQIVND in the germline V gene (reference sequence). The CDR3 consists of 16 residues. The ends lost 8 bases at V and 7 bases at J; junction bases unmatched: 15. The chain's CDR3 is CASSPLAGGGGVTQYF. The CDR3 DNA reads TGTGCCAGTTCCCCCCTAGCGGGAGGCGGAGGGGTGACCCAGTACTTC.

This clone occurred a few times. The chain links TRBV7-2 to TRBJ2-2; D unclear. Trimming stripped 0 bases from V and 0 bases from J, with 2 bases between. CDR1 is SGHTA, CDR2 FQGNSA, per germline. The length of the CDR3 is 14 residues. CDR3 amino acids: CASSLASNTGELFF. CDR3 nucleotides: TGTGCCAGCAGCTTAGCCTCGAACACCGGGGAGCTGTTTTTT.

The rearrangement uses TRBV4-2 and TRBJ1-4; D is possibly TRBD1 (6 bases). Germline CDR1 LGHNA, CDR2 YNFKEQ. Between the trimmed V and J ends, which lost 1 base and 5 bases, there was a span of 29 bases. This CDR3 is built from 21 residues. The CDR3 coding sequence is TGTGCCAGCAGCCAAGCAGGAACAGGGTATGGCTTAATCCAGCTGAATGAAAAACTGTTTTTT. Translation: CASSQAGTGYGLIQLNEKLFF.

The gene calls are TRBV19 and TRBJ1-2; 9 positions agree with TRBD1. The junction had 4 bases not matched to a gene; V was cut back by 8 bases and J by 3 bases. The V gene's germline CDR1 is LNHDA and CDR2 SQIVND (reference sequence). This CDR3 has 13 residues. The CDR3 DNA reads TGTGCCAGTTCCGGGACAGGGTACTATGGCTACACCTTC. Protein product: CASSGTGYYGYTF.

The chain links TRBV27 to TRBJ2-2; the match to TRBD1 covers 8 bases. Germline CDR1 MNHEY, CDR2 SMNVEV (reference sequence). This CDR3 has 16 amino acids. Germline trimming cut 7 bases from V and 0 bases from J; bases unmatched to any gene: 7. The CDR3 bases are TGTGCCAGCAAGCCCCTGGGACAGGCGAACACCGGGGAGCTGTTTTTT. It encodes CASKPLGQANTGELFF.

The rearrangement joins TRBV5-4 to TRBJ2-5; 15 bases agree with TRBD2. The CDR3 is 14 residues long. The V gene's germline CDR1 is SGHNT and CDR2 YYREEE (reference sequence). The trim removed 3 bases at V and 9 bases at J, leaving 3 bases unmatched. DNA of the CDR3: TGTGCCAGCAGCTCTCGGACTAGCGGGGGGGCCCAGTACTTC. Translating gives CASSSRTSGGAQYF.

V gene TRBV5-1 combines with J gene TRBJ1-4; 10 bases line up with TRBD1. The V and J ends lost 4 bases and 5 bases, in that order; junction bases with no gene match: 8. Germline CDR1 and CDR2: SGHRS and YFSETQ. This CDR3 region has 16 residues. For the CDR3, the DNA is TGCGCCAGCAGCGAGGGACAGGGGCAAGGGAATGAAAAACTGTTTTTT. This encodes CASSEGQGQGNEKLFF. The entire variable domain, with the rest obtained from reference TRBV5-1 and TRBJ1-4, is as follows: KAGVTQTPRYLIKTRGQQVTLSCSPISGHRSVSWYQQTPGQGLQFLFEYFSETQRNKGNFPGRFSGRQFSNSRSEMNVSTLELGDSALYLCASSEGQGQGNEKLFFGSGTQLSVL.

The chain carries TRBV19 and TRBJ1-5, with 7 nucleotides matching TRBD1. CDR3 size: 15 residues. After removal of 1 base from V and 1 base from J, the junction contained 1 base not matched to a gene. Germline lookup yields CDR1 LNHDA and CDR2 SQIVND (reference sequence). This CDR3 is CASSIGGQSNQPQHF. CDR3 nucleotide sequence: TGTGCCAGTAGTATAGGGGGACAGAGCAATCAGCCCCAGCATTTT.